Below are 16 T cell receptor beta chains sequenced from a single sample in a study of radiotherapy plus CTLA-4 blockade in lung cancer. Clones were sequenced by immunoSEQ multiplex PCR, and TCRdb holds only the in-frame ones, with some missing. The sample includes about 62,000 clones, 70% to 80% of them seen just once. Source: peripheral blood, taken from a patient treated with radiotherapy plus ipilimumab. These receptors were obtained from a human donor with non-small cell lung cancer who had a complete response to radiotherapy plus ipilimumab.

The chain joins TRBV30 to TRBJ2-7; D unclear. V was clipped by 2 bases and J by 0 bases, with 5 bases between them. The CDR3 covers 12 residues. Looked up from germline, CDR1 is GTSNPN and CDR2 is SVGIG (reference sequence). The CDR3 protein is CAWSQDSYEQYF. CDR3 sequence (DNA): TGTGCCTGGAGTCAGGACTCCTACGAGCAGTACTTC. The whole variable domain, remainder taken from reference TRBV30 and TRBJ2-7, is SQTIHQWPATLVQPVGSPLSLECTVEGTSNPNLYWYRQAAGRGLQLLFYSVGIGQISSEVPQNLSASRPQDRQFILSSKKLLLSDSGFYLCAWSQDSYEQYFGPGTRLTVT.

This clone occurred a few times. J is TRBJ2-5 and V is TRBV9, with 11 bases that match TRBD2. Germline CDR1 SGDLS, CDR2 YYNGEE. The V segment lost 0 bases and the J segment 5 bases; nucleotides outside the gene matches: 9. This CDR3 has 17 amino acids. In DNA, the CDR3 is TGTGCCAGCAGCGTAGGTAGTGCTAGCGGGGGGACGGAGACCCAGTACTTC. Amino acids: CASSVGSASGGTETQYF.

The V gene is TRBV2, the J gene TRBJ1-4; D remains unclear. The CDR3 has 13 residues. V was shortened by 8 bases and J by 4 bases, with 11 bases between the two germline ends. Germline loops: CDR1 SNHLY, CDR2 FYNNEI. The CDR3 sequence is CASQAGFNEKLFF. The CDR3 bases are TGTGCCAGCCAGGCTGGGTTTAATGAAAAACTGTTTTTT.

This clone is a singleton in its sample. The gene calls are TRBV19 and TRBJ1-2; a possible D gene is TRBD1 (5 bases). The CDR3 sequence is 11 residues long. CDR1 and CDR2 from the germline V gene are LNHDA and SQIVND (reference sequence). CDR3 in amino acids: CVAGGLDGYTF. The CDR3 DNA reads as TGTGTGGCCGGGGGACTTGATGGCTACACCTTC.

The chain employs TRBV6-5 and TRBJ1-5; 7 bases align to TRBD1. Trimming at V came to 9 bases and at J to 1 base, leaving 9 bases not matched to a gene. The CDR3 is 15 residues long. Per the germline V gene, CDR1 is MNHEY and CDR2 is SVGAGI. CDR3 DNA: TGTGCCAGTAGGATGTCAGGGGGAAGCAATCAGCCCCAGCATTTT. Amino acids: CASRMSGGSNQPQHF.

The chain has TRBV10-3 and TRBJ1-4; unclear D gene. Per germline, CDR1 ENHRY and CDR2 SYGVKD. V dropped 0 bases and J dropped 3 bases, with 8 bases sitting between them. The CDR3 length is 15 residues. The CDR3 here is CAISESGLPNEKLFF. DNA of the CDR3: TGTGCCATCAGTGAGTCAGGGTTACCTAATGAAAAACTGTTTTTT.

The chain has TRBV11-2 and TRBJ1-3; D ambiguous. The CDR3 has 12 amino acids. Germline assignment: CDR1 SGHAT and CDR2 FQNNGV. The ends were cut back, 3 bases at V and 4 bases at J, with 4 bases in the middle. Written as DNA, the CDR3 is TGTGCCAGCAGCTTTATGGGAAACACCATATATTTT. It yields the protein CASSFMGNTIYF. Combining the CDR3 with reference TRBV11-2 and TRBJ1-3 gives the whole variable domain EAGVAQSPRYKIIEKRQSVAFWCNPISGHATLYWYQQILGQGPKLLIQFQNNGVVDDSQLPKDRFSAERLKGVDSTLKIQPAKLEDSAVYLCASSFMGNTIYFGEGSWLTVV.

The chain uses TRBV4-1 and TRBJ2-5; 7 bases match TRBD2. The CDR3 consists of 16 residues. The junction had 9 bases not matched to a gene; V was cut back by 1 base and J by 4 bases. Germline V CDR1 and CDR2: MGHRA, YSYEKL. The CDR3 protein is CASSQGLRGYAETQYF. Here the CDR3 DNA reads TGCGCCAGCAGCCAAGGACTGCGGGGGTATGCAGAGACCCAGTACTTC.

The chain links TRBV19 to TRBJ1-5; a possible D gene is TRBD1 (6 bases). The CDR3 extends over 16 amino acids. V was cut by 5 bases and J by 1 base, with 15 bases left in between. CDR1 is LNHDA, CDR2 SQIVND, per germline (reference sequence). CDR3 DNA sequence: TGTGCCAGTAGTCCGCTCCGGGGGGCGAGCAATCAGCCCCAGCATTTT. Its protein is CASSPLRGASNQPQHF.

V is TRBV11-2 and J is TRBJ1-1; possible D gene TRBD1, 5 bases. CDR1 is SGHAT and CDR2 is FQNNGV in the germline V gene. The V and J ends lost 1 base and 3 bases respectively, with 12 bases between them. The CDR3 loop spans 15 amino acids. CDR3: CASSLGSGRDTEAFF. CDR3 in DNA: TGTGCCAGCAGCTTAGGTTCAGGGAGGGACACTGAAGCTTTCTTT.

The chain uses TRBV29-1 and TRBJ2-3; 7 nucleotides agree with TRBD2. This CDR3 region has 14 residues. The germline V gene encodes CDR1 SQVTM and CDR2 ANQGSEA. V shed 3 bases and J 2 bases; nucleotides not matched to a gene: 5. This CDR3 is CSVDTGGNTDTQYF. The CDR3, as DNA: TGCAGCGTTGACACGGGAGGAAACACAGATACGCAGTATTTT.

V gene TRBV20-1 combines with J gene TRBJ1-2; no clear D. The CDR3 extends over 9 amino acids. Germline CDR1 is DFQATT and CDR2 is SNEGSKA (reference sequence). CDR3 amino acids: CRGIGGYTF. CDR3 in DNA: TGCAGAGGTATTGGGGGCTACACCTTC.

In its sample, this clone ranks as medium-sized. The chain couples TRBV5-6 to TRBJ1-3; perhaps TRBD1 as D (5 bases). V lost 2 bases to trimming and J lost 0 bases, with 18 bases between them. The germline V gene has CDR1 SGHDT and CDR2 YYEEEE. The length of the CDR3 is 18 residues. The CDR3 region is CASSLGTDTIYSGNTIYF. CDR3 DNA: TGTGCCAGCAGCTTAGGAACGGACACCATCTACTCTGGAAACACCATATATTTT.

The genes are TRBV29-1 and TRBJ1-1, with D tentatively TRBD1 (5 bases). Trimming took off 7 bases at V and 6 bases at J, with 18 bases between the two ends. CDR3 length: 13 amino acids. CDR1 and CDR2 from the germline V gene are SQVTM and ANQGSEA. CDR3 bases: TGCAGCGGGACGAATCAGGGACTCGCTGAAGCTTTCTTT. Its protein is CSGTNQGLAEAFF.

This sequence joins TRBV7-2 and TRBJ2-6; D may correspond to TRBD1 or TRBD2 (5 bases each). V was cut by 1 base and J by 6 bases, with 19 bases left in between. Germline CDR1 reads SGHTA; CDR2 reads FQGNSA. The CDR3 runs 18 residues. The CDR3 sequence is CASSLVKDTRRLANVLTF. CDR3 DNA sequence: TGTGCCAGCAGCTTAGTAAAGGACACCCGGAGGCTGGCCAACGTCCTGACTTTC. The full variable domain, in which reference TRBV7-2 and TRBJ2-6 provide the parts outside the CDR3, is GAGVSQSPSNKVTEKGKDVELRCDPISGHTALYWYRQSLGQGLEFLIYFQGNSAPDKSGLPSDRFSAERTGGSVSTLTIQRTQQEDSAVYLCASSLVKDTRRLANVLTFGAGSRLTVL.

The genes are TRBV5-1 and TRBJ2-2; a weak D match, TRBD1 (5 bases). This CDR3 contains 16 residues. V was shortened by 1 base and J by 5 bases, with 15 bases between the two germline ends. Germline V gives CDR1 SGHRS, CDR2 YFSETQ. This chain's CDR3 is CASSLFGQGSTGELFF. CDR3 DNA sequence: TGCGCCAGCAGCTTGTTTGGGCAGGGAAGTACCGGGGAGCTGTTTTTT.